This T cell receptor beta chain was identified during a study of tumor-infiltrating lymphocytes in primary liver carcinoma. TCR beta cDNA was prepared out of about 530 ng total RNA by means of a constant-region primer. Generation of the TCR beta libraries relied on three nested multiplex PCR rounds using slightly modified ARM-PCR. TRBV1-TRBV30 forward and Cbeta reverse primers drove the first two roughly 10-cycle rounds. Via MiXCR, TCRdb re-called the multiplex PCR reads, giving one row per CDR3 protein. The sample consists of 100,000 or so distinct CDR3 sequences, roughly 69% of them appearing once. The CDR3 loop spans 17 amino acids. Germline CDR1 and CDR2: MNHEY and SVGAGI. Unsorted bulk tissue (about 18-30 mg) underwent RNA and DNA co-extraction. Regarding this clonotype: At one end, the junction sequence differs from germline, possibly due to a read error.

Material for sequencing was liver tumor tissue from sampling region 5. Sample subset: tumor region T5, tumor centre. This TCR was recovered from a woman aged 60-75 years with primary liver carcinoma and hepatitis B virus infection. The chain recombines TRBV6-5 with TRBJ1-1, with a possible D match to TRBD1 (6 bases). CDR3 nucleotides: TGCGCCAGCAGTTCCTCTACAGGGAGAAGGGTGAACACTGAAACTTTCTTT. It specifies CASSSSTGRRVNTETFF.